This T cell receptor beta chain comes out of a study of blood T cell repertoires in COVID-19 (dated by TCRdb to 2020 to 2022). For the study in its entirety: Samples covering the acute and convalescent phases of COVID-19 were provided by collaborators in the United States, Italy and Spain. Where available, HLA class I and class II types were taken from metadata supplied by the sample provider and were not determined by assay-based typing. The repertoires were made available in a free public database intended to serve as a resource for research on the immune response to SARS-CoV-2. The samples were drawn from two sources: the first 160 participants of the ongoing ImmuneRACE study, and 950 to 1,500 subjects contributed by 6 global collaborators. Deeply sampled blood TCRbeta repertoires from subjects exposed to, actively infected with, or recovered from COVID-19 were included in the dataset. The sample metadata nearly always contained a de-identified subject ID, COVID-19 status, age in years and sex. The material from the prospective study consisted of cDNA or gDNA derived from T cells, B-cell-depleted T cells, or PBMCs.

The immunoSEQ Assay, a bias-controlled multiplex PCR, was used to amplify TCRbeta CDR3 regions from genomic DNA. The authors' pipeline ran thus. Within the assay, amplification of reference gene primers was used to estimate how many nucleated cells each sample contained. To quantify the absolute abundance of each unique TCRbeta CDR3 rearrangement, sequence reads were collapsed and filtered. For each sample, productive Simpson clonality was calculated as the square root of Simpson's diversity index across productive rearrangements. TCRdb took over this immuneACCESS table, retaining in-frame rearrangements with V and J assigned. Such tables are incomplete; in checked studies, under half of the missing clones stem from an unresolved V gene, and the remainder is unexplained. V and J calls and clone size are given by that table; D and trimming were obtained from the DNA. The sample table shows 95,000 to 100,000 clones, and 87% are seen once. Approximately 10% of the sample lies in the top ten.

Study-wide conclusions, independent of this receptor: The amount of clinical and demographic metadata varied by source and participant and was provided uncurated.

Whole blood was collected in K2EDTA tubes by collaborating institutions according to the institutions' own protocols. Collaborator samples were shipped for TCRbeta analysis as frozen whole blood, isolated PBMCs, or DNA extracted from either sample type. A word on this clone: There is no known antigen for this receptor. One base away there is no much larger clone; base qualities are not given.

Deletion took 1 base off V and 11 bases off J, with a span of 14 bases between the germline ends. The germline V gene gives CDR1 as SQVTM and CDR2 as ANQGSEA. From the cysteine through the phenylalanine, the CDR3 covers 12 amino acids. CDR3 DNA only is kept here, 36 bases in frame from base 1. The sequence is built from TRBV29-1 and TRBJ1-1; the D gene identity is not certain. The specimen was peripheral blood. The source of this sequence is a woman aged 25 to 39 with acute or convalescent COVID-19. The DNA sequence is given as TGCAGCGTTGAAGGGTGGGAGGTCGGGGCTTTCTTT. It encodes CSVEGWEVGAFF.